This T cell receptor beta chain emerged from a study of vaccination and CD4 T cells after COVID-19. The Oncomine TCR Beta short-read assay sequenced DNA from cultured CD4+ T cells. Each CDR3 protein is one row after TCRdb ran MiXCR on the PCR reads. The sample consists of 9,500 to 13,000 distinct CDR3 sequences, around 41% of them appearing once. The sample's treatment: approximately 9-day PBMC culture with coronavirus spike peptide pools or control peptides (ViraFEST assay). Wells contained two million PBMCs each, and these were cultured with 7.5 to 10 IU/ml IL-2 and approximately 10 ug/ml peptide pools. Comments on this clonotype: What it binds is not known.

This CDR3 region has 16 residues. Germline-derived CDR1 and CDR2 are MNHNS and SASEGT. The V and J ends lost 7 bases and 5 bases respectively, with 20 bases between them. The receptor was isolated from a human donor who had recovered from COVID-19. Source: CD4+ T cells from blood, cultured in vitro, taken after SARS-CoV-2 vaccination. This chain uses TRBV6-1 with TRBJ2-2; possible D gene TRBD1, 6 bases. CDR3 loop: CASKILYREGTGELFF. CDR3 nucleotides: TGTGCCAGCAAGATACTTTACAGGGAAGGAACCGGGGAGCTGTTTTTT.